This paragraph covers one TCR beta chain sequence. Its antigen has not been determined. It has no much larger one-base neighbor in the sample; base qualities were not kept. The sample's time point, from its label and the paper: approximately 2 years on ibrutinib. For TCR beta library preparation, 1.5 to 2 micrograms of genomic DNA was extracted from cryopreserved PBMCs. High-throughput TCR beta sequencing was performed on longitudinal blood samples from CLL patients receiving ibrutinib monotherapy. The patients took part in an open-label, single-center phase 2 trial of ibrutinib monotherapy. The sample comes from a study of cytotoxic CD8 clonotypes in ibrutinib-treated CLL (dated by TCRdb to the early 2020s). About the investigation overall: The cohort included roughly 15 treatment-naive and fewer than 12 relapsed/refractory patients; around 17 were IGHV unmutated. Longitudinal samples were available for about 30% of the roughly 86 trial participants. Partial responses were observed in about 24 patients and complete responses in 2; after a median follow-up of around 68 months, remission was maintained in roughly 14 patients and progression was observed in approximately 12. Every sample from remission and from progressive disease was obtained while the patients were still on ibrutinib. Samples averaged around 280,000 productive templates and tens of thousands of productive rearrangements. Samples at response were collected after a median of about twelve months of treatment, with a range of roughly 6 to 40 months. Cryopreserved peripheral blood mononuclear cells were obtained before treatment, at response, and at either sustained remission or disease progression.

Paper-wide results and their limitations: Baseline clonality was found to be higher than that of age-matched healthy donors and was strongly correlated with circulating CD8+ T-cell counts. Public clonotypes were rare and either shrank or stayed stable during treatment, and the rise in clonality at ibrutinib response reflected expansion of private clonotypes. Clonality increased at ibrutinib response, stayed stable in sustained remission, and fell back toward baseline at progression. Sampling times were not matched between patients in sustained remission and patients whose disease was progressing, and lymph node repertoires were not examined.

The goal of deep resolution MiSeq sequencing was a depth between 1 in 1 million and 1 in 200,000 T cells, and coverage averaged 10x per clonotype. The immunoSEQ hsTCRB Kit was used to generate the TCR beta libraries. The authors' pipeline ran thus. ImmunoSEQ Data Assistant and ImmunoSEQ Analyzer were used for data analysis, and V, D and J genes were assigned according to IMGT definitions. Clonality, which ranges from 0 to 1, was calculated by subtracting the normalized Shannon entropy of productive rearrangement frequencies from one. Only overrepresented clonotypes making up at least 0.05% of the repertoire of each patient were included in the public clonotype analysis. Repertoires from some 13 age-matched healthy donors in immuneACCESS were used as clonality controls. TCRdb stores this immuneACCESS table with in-frame sequences only. Part of the clones is absent; in the studies checked, under half of the shortfall reflects unresolved V genes, and no reason is known for the rest. V, J and clone size derive from that table, while D and trimming were established from the DNA sequence. This sample is represented by 110,000 or so clones; 55% to 75% of them were singletons. 30% to 45% of the sample comes from the top ten.

CDR1 and CDR2, looked up from the germline V gene (reference sequence), are MNHEY and SMNVEV. There are 17 amino acids in the CDR3, from cysteine to phenylalanine inclusive. Here the CDR3 DNA is all that survives: 51 bases in frame from base 1. The V and J ends are trimmed by 6 bases and 0 bases, leaving 15 bases between them. This receptor was obtained from a human donor with chronic lymphocytic leukemia. Rearrangement joined TRBV27 to TRBJ2-6, with the D gene uncertain. The sample consisted of PBMCs, taken after 24 months of ibrutinib treatment. The DNA sequence reads TGTGCCAGCAGCCGAAGGTACGCAACCTCTGGGGCCAACGTCCTGACTTTC. It codes for CASSRRYATSGANVLTF.